The rows below give T cell receptor beta chains drawn from one sample of a study of OX40 agonist ivuxolimab in advanced cancers. Sequencing was performed with immunoSEQ multiplex PCR; in TCRdb, only in-frame clones are kept and a portion is missing. Altogether around 80,000 clones are present, around nine tenths being singletons, with the ten largest covering roughly 2.4%. The material was CD4+ or CD8+ T cells sorted from blood, obtained in a trial of the OX40 agonist ivuxolimab. These receptors were collected from an adult with an advanced solid tumor such as melanoma, head and neck, liver or kidney cancer. Each CDR3 is given with its conserved first and last residue. The D gene is left open where the match is weak. Clone size appears in some rows only: once, few, many, or a class for an expanded clone.

D gene: -
clone size: -
J gene: TRBJ1-1
V gene: TRBV18
CDR3 DNA: TGTGCCAGCTCACCACCGGGCCGGTACACTGAAGCTTTCTTT
CDR3 protein: CASSPPGRYTEAFF

D gene: -
clone size: few
J gene: TRBJ1-2
V gene: TRBV11-2
CDR3 DNA: TGTGCCAGCAGCTTCGGAGGGAACTATGGCTACACCTTC
CDR3 protein: CASSFGGNYGYTF

D gene: -
clone size: -
J gene: TRBJ1-5
V gene: TRBV29-1
CDR3 DNA: TGCAGCGCCCAAATCGGGACATTAGATCAGCCCCAGCATTTT
CDR3 protein: CSAQIGTLDQPQHF

D gene: -
clone size: -
J gene: TRBJ2-1
V gene: TRBV28
CDR3 DNA: TGTGCCAGCAGGAGGAGCTACAATGAGCAGTTCTTC
CDR3 protein: CASRRSYNEQFF

D gene: -
clone size: once
J gene: TRBJ1-2
V gene: TRBV7-3
CDR3 DNA: TGTGCCAGCAGCCGGGGACGGAACTATGGCTACACCTTC
CDR3 protein: CASSRGRNYGYTF

D gene: TRBD2
clone size: -
J gene: TRBJ2-5
V gene: TRBV7-2
CDR3 DNA: TGTGCCAGCAGCTTAAGCGGGATTGGAGAGACCCAGTACTTC
CDR3 protein: CASSLSGIGETQYF

D gene: -
clone size: -
J gene: TRBJ1-4
V gene: TRBV30
CDR3 DNA: TGTGCCTGGAGCGAGTTTAAATGTCGCGACGCCAACTTCTTAGACGAAAAACTGTTTTTT
CDR3 protein: CAWSEFKCRDANFLDEKLFF

D gene: -
clone size: -
J gene: TRBJ1-2
V gene: TRBV12-5
CDR3 DNA: TGTGCTAGTGGTTTGGTAGGAAACCTTTATGGCTACACCTTC
CDR3 protein: CASGLVGNLYGYTF

D gene: -
clone size: -
J gene: TRBJ2-3
V gene: TRBV10-3
CDR3 DNA: TGTGCCATCAGTTCCAACCCCGCCATTAGGGAGGAGACAGATACGCAGTATTTT
CDR3 protein: CAISSNPAIREETDTQYF

D gene: TRBD2
clone size: few
J gene: TRBJ2-7
V gene: TRBV6-5
CDR3 DNA: TGTGCCAGCAGTTTCCCGGGACTAGCGGAGTACGAGCAGTACTTC
CDR3 protein: CASSFPGLAEYEQYF

D gene: TRBD1
clone size: -
J gene: TRBJ1-5
V gene: TRBV19
CDR3 DNA: TGTGCCAGTAGTATTCCAGGGGGCCCCCAGCCCCAGCATTTT
CDR3 protein: CASSIPGGPQPQHF

D gene: -
clone size: -
J gene: TRBJ2-6
V gene: TRBV27
CDR3 DNA: TGTGCCAGCAGTTATAAGTTCTCTGGGGCCAACGTCCTGACTTTC
CDR3 protein: CASSYKFSGANVLTF

D gene: TRBD2
clone size: -
J gene: TRBJ2-7
V gene: TRBV2
CDR3 DNA: TGTGCCAGCACCGGGAGGGGATCCTACGAGCAGTACTTC
CDR3 protein: CASTGRGSYEQYF

D gene: -
clone size: -
J gene: TRBJ1-1
V gene: TRBV18
CDR3 DNA: TGTGCCAGCTCACCGGACCGAAGTAACACTGAAGCTTTCTTT
CDR3 protein: CASSPDRSNTEAFF

D gene: -
clone size: -
J gene: TRBJ2-2
V gene: TRBV10-3
CDR3 DNA: TGTGCCATCAGTGAAGGCGGGGAGCTGTTTTTT
CDR3 protein: CAISEGGELFF

D gene: -
clone size: -
J gene: TRBJ2-5
V gene: TRBV5-4
CDR3 DNA: TGTGCCAGCAGCGGGTCAGGAGGGGGCCTAGAGACCCAGTACTTC
CDR3 protein: CASSGSGGGLETQYF

D gene: -
clone size: once
J gene: TRBJ2-1
V gene: TRBV29-1
CDR3 DNA: TGCAGCGTTCGCACAGGGAGCTATTACAATGAGCAGTTCTTC
CDR3 protein: CSVRTGSYYNEQFF

D gene: TRBD1
clone size: -
J gene: TRBJ2-1
V gene: TRBV11-3
CDR3 DNA: TGTGCCAGCAGCTTATTCGGACAGGGAGGCCACAATGAGCAGTTCTTC
CDR3 protein: CASSLFGQGGHNEQFF

D gene: TRBD1
clone size: -
J gene: TRBJ2-2
V gene: TRBV7-6
CDR3 DNA: TGTGCCAGCAGTTTAGGGACAGCGAACACCGGGGAGCTGTTTTTT
CDR3 protein: CASSLGTANTGELFF

D gene: -
clone size: -
J gene: TRBJ1-6
V gene: TRBV9
CDR3 DNA: TGTGCCAGCAGCGTGGCAGGGGAATATAATTCACCCCTCCACTTT
CDR3 protein: CASSVAGEYNSPLHF

D gene: TRBD1
clone size: -
J gene: TRBJ2-2
V gene: TRBV5-4
CDR3 DNA: TGTGCCAGCAGGCAGGGGGCGACCGGGGAGCTGTTTTTT
CDR3 protein: CASRQGATGELFF

D gene: TRBD1
clone size: -
J gene: TRBJ1-2
V gene: TRBV2
CDR3 DNA: TGTGCCAGCAGCGGACTACAGCGACAGGGCGGCTACACCTTC
CDR3 protein: CASSGLQRQGGYTF

D gene: -
clone size: -
J gene: TRBJ2-3
V gene: TRBV28
CDR3 DNA: TGTGCCAGCAGTCCATACAGGGCTGGCGGAGATACGCAGTATTTT
CDR3 protein: CASSPYRAGGDTQYF

D gene: -
clone size: once
J gene: TRBJ1-3
V gene: TRBV2
CDR3 DNA: TGTGCCAGCACCTTTGAGGGGGGAGCTTCTGGAAACACCATATATTTT
CDR3 protein: CASTFEGGASGNTIYF